The next 2 T cell receptor beta chains were all read from a single sample in a study of cytomegalovirus exposure and HLA in healthy donors. The primer mix had 60 Vbeta and 13 Jbeta primers. Profiling relied on immunoSEQ multiplex PCR, and the TCRdb table lists in-frame clones only, not all of them. The listing contains about 87,000 clones. Sequenced sample: PBMCs. The receptor set was obtained from a man in his forties or fifties in good health and CMV-seropositive.

J is TRBJ2-3 and V is TRBV30, with 8 bases identical to TRBD1. The CDR3 runs to 14 residues. In germline, CDR1 is GTSNPN, CDR2 SVGIG (reference sequence). CDR3 in amino acids: CARQGAASTDTQYF. CDR3 bases: TGTGCAAGGCAGGGGGCAGCTAGCACAGATACGCAGTATTTT.

The chain carries TRBV29-1 and TRBJ2-1; TRBD2 aligns across 13 bases. Germline values: CDR1 SQVTM, CDR2 ANQGSEA. V shed 8 bases and J 9 bases; nucleotides not matched to a gene: 10. The CDR3 runs to 14 residues. The CDR3 DNA is TGCAGCCGCCTACTAGCGGGAGGGCCTGGTGAGCAGTTCTTC. Its translation: CSRLLAGGPGEQFF.